Following are 4 T cell receptor beta chains from one sample sequenced in a study of T cell repertoires in breast cancer. A second nested PCR with blocking oligonucleotides suppressed unpaired genes. Using its own MiXCR run on the emulsion pairing reads, TCRdb lists one record per CDR3 protein. The sample comprises about 40,000 distinct CDR3 sequences, about 50% of which are singletons, and around 60% rests with the top ten. Primers covering all TCR V genes were used in emulsion RT-PCR on CD8+ T cells. What was sequenced was CD8+ T cells. The receptors shown here come from a pool of human donors with breast cancer or a healthy control (not recorded which).

The CDR3: CASGGTHRNEQFF. The CDR3, as DNA: TGTGCTAGTGGAGGGACTCACCGCAATGAGCAGTTCTTC. The V call is TRBV12-5, the J call TRBJ2-1; a weak D match, TRBD2 (6 bases). The CDR3 consists of 13 residues. Trimming stripped 6 bases from V and 6 bases from J, with 12 bases between. The germline V gene encodes CDR1 LGHNT and CDR2 FRNRAP.

This chain links TRBV27 with TRBJ1-1; D gene unclear. Germline CDR1 reads MNHEY; CDR2 reads SMNVEV (reference sequence). Trimming took off 10 bases at V and 4 bases at J, with 10 bases between the two ends. The CDR3 loop spans 11 amino acids. CDR3 bases: TGTGCCACCGCGTGGGGCACTGAAGCTTTCTTT. It is translated as CATAWGTEAFF.

The chain has TRBV7-2 and TRBJ1-3, with 7 bases that match TRBD1. The V segment lost 5 bases and the J segment 4 bases; nucleotides outside the gene matches: 8. Germline V gene sequence: CDR1 SGHTA, CDR2 FQGNSA. This CDR3 region has 15 residues. The chain's CDR3 is CASSRQGGAGNTIYF. The CDR3 nucleotides are TGTGCCAGCAGCCGCCAAGGGGGCGCCGGAAACACCATATATTTT.

CDR3 residues: CASSLGRATTDTQYF. The CDR3 coding sequence is TGTGCCAGCAGCTTAGGTCGGGCTACCACAGATACGCAGTATTTT. The chain couples TRBV11-2 to TRBJ2-3, with D unclear. Germline V gene data show CDR1 as SGHAT and CDR2 as FQNNGV. Trimming took 1 base from V and 2 from J, leaving 10 bases between them. This CDR3 region has 15 residues.